The clone carrying this T cell receptor beta chain was found once. The antigen remains unidentified. This record comes from a study of shared clonotypes between healthy human individuals. Study results and limitations: Compared with memory subsets, naive subsets generally had larger estimated richness.

At a deep level, the assay was run. The sorted-subset replicate PCRs were given 200 ng DNA, which is tens of thousands of T cell genomes. Assay used: immunoSEQ multiplex PCR; TCRdb lists only in-frame clones, some missing. The data contain over 1.4 million clones, around 97% of them singletons. The V and J ends lost 5 bases and 1 base respectively, with 11 bases between them. CDR1 is SGHVS, CDR2 FQNEAQ, per germline. The CDR3 contains 14 residues. The receptor comes from a man aged 30-40 years in good health. Sequencing was performed on naive CD4+ T cells sorted from blood. Subset given: CD45RA+ positively selected. The chain is built from TRBV7-8 and TRBJ1-1; no firm D call. CDR3: CASSLEARNTEAFF. In DNA form, the CDR3 reads TGTGCCAGCAGCCTGGAAGCACGGAACACTGAAGCTTTCTTT. Variable domain in full (rest from reference TRBV7-8 and TRBJ1-1): GAGVSQSPRYKVAKRGQDVALRCDPISGHVSLFWYQQALGQGPEFLTYFQNEAQLDKSGLPSDRFFAERPEGSVSTLKIQRTQQEDSAVYLCASSLEARNTEAFFGQGTRLTVV.